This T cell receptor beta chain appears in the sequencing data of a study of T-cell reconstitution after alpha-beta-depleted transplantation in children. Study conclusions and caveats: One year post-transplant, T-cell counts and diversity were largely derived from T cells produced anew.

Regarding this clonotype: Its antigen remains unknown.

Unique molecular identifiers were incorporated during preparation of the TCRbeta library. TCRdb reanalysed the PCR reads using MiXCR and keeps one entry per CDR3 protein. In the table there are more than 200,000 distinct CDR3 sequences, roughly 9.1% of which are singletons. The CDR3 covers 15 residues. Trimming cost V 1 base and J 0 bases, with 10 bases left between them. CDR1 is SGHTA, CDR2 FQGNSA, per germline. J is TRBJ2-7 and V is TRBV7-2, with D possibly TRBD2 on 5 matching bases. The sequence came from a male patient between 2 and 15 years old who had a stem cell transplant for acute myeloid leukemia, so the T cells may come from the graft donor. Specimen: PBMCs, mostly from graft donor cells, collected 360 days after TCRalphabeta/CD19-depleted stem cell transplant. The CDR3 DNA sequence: TGTGCCAGCAGCTTAGTTAGCGACCCCTCCTACGAGCAGTACTTC. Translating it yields CASSLVSDPSYEQYF.